This T cell receptor beta chain was captured by sequencing in a study of T cell responses to AZD1222 COVID-19 vaccine. A note on this clone: As yet, its antigen is unknown.

TCRdb's table, derived via immunoSEQ multiplex PCR, lists solely in-frame clones and lacks some. Of some 180,000 clones listed, roughly nine tenths are singletons. The CDR3 runs 15 residues. Trimming took 2 bases from V and 6 from J; bases not matched to a gene: 8. The germline V gene encodes CDR1 LNHDA and CDR2 SQIVND (reference sequence). The study's findings and limits: At baseline, seropositivity was found in only six or seven AZD1222 recipients. The donors showed a predominance of white British ancestry and of females, with possible underestimation of clonal diversity. Elevations in Spike-specific TCR breadth and depth followed administration of two AZD1222 doses. Nearly half of spike-specific TCRs reportedly target unmutated variant regions.

V usage is TRBV19 and J usage is TRBJ1-2; 8 nucleotides line up with TRBD1. The sequence came from an adult who received the AZD1222 COVID-19 vaccine. This specimen consisted of peripheral blood, obtained 28 days after the second AZD1222 dose. The CDR3 DNA reads TGTGCCAGTAGTATAATGATCTCAGGGGGCAATGGCTACACCTTC. The encoded protein is CASSIMISGGNGYTF.